The following is a T cell receptor beta chain sequence with its context. As yet, its antigen is unknown. The length of the CDR3 is 16 residues. With 0 bases removed from V and 9 bases from J, the gap between germline ends came to 18 bases. The germline V gene encodes CDR1 MGHRA and CDR2 YSYEKL. The data were taken from a study of shared clonotypes between healthy human individuals. Study results and caveats: Sampling included only blood; tissue repertoires likely differ. How much donors shared clonotypes was expected to be affected by sequencing depth.

The data were produced by immunoSEQ multiplex PCR, yet TCRdb's version contains in-frame clones alone and is incomplete. This table has about a million clones, about 75% appearing once. The rearrangement joins TRBV4-1 to TRBJ2-1; D gene uncertain. Sequencing input: memory CD4+ T cells sorted from blood. Subset in this sample: CD45RA-negative fraction. This receptor was taken from a young man in good health. This CDR3 is CASSQDSKVNGGEQFF. The CDR3 DNA follows: TGCGCCAGCAGCCAAGATTCGAAGGTTAATGGCGGTGAGCAGTTCTTC.